The 32 T cell receptor beta chains given below trace back to one sample, sequenced in a study of human CD8 memory T cell subsets. TCR beta was sequenced from UMI-tagged 5' RACE libraries. TCRdb reworked the 5' RACE reads into one entry per CDR3 protein, no DNA. The table lists 5,000 to 7,000 distinct CDR3 sequences, with roughly a sixth in the top ten. Material: CD8+ T cells from PBMCs. The source of these receptors is a human donor in good health.

CDR3 sequence: CASSGTGGGMGYTF. The chain employs TRBV5-4 and TRBJ1-2; TCRdb selects TRBD1, and the lack of DNA leaves this call unchecked. This CDR3 comprises 14 residues. CDR1 and CDR2 (germline): SGHNT, YYREEE (reference sequence).

The rearrangement links TRBV25-1 to TRBJ1-2. There are 12 residues in the CDR3. Germline loops: CDR1 MGHDK, CDR2 SYGVNS. CDR3 amino acids: CASSVDLGGYTF.

The chain has TRBV10-3 and TRBJ1-3. This CDR3 spans 13 amino acids. From germline, CDR1 is ENHRY and CDR2 SYGVKD. The chain's CDR3 is CAISSSSGNTIYF.

The chain recombines TRBV10-2 with TRBJ1-1; TCRdb indicates TRBD1, and absent DNA this call remains unverified. CDR1 is WSHSY, CDR2 SAAADI, per germline. This CDR3 spans 16 amino acids. The CDR3 here is CASSERDRGQSSEAFF.

The rearrangement joins TRBV20-1 to TRBJ2-7; the TCRdb call, TRBD1, lacks DNA for checking. This CDR3 is 13 amino acids long. CDR1 is DFQATT and CDR2 is SNEGSKA in the germline V gene (reference sequence). The CDR3 protein is CSARDSSSYEQYF.

This clonotype ranks as medium-sized in terms of frequency. V and J are TRBV27 and TRBJ1-2; absent DNA, TCRdb's TRBD1 call cannot be checked. The CDR3 loop spans 12 amino acids. Germline CDR1 is MNHEY and CDR2 is SMNVEV (reference sequence). This CDR3 reads CASRARDYGYTF.

The chain carries TRBV5-4 and TRBJ2-1; checking the TCRdb D call of TRBD2 is not possible without DNA. Germline CDR1 SGHNT, CDR2 YYREEE (reference sequence). CDR3 length equals 14 residues. The CDR3: CASSLSGTDNEQFF.

The rearrangement uses TRBV6-5 and TRBJ1-2; absent DNA, TCRdb's TRBD1 call cannot be checked. Germline V gives CDR1 MNHEY, CDR2 SVGAGI. The CDR3 has 14 residues. The chain's CDR3 is CASNRQGGNYGYTF.

The rearrangement links TRBV2 to TRBJ1-5. The CDR3 is 14 amino acids. The germline V gene has CDR1 SNHLY and CDR2 FYNNEI. This CDR3 reads CASSEYSPNQPQHF.

J is TRBJ2-2 and V is TRBV4-3. CDR3 length: 13 amino acids. CDR1 is LGHNA, CDR2 YSLEER, per germline. CDR3 sequence reads: CASSQDAGWELFF.

The chain couples TRBV19 to TRBJ1-1; lacking DNA, the TRBD1 call made by TCRdb goes unchecked. This CDR3 spans 13 amino acids. Germline V gene sequence: CDR1 LNHDA, CDR2 SQIVND (reference sequence). CDR3 protein: CASSPQGAAEAFF.

The chain uses TRBV13 and TRBJ2-7; the TRBD2 assignment by TCRdb is unverifiable without DNA. The CDR3 is 14 amino acids. CDR1 is PRHDT, CDR2 FYEKMQ, per germline (reference sequence). The chain's CDR3 is CASSERMSSYEQYF.

This chain links TRBV21-1 with TRBJ2-5; TCRdb designates TRBD2, a call that cannot be tested without DNA. TRBV21-1 is a recognized pseudogene. The CDR3 contains 18 residues. The CDR3: CASSKGGVHRAWQETQYF.

The chain uses TRBV5-4 and TRBJ2-7. This CDR3 has 13 amino acids. CDR1 and CDR2 from the germline V gene are SGHNT and YYREEE (reference sequence). The CDR3 is CALNYADSYEQYF. Full variable domain (rest looked up from reference TRBV5-4 and TRBJ2-7): ETGVTQSPTHLIKTRGQQVTLRCSSQSGHNTVSWYQQALGQGPQFIFQYYREEENGRGNFPPRFSGLQFPNYSSELNVNALELDDSALYLCALNYADSYEQYFGPGTRLTVT.

The chain uses TRBV28 and TRBJ2-7; TCRdb's D call of TRBD2 is untestable without DNA. CDR1 is MDHEN and CDR2 is SYDVKM in the germline V gene. The CDR3 covers 16 residues. The CDR3 here is CASLGTSEFNSYEQYF.

The chain is built from TRBV28 and TRBJ2-7. The CDR3 runs to 13 residues. The germline gives CDR1 MDHEN, CDR2 SYDVKM. CDR3 amino acids: CASGQLGSYEQYF.

The chain recombines TRBV4-1 with TRBJ2-1; the TCRdb D gene call, TRBD2, has no DNA to confirm it. Germline values: CDR1 MGHRA, CDR2 YSYEKL. The CDR3 covers 15 residues. This CDR3 is CASSPVAGAQNEQFF.

The chain links TRBV13 to TRBJ1-3. CDR3 length equals 16 residues. In germline, CDR1 is PRHDT, CDR2 FYEKMQ (reference sequence). The CDR3 protein is CASSQGSGLLRNTIYF.

This clonotype is called medium-sized (0.01 to 0.1%) based on its frequency. The chain recombines TRBV7-8 with TRBJ2-3; without DNA, the TCRdb call of TRBD2 cannot be checked. CDR1 SGHVS and CDR2 FQNEAQ come from the germline V gene. The CDR3 sequence is 17 residues long. The CDR3 reads CASNPFPSGGHTDTQYF.

The chain links TRBV28 to TRBJ2-7; TCRdb proposes TRBD1, but this gene call is untestable without DNA. This CDR3 region has 15 residues. Per germline, CDR1 MDHEN and CDR2 SYDVKM. The CDR3 loop reads CASSFQGASHREQYF.

The chain combines TRBV4-2 with TRBJ1-2; the TCRdb D gene call, TRBD1, has no DNA to confirm it. The CDR3 totals 13 residues. Germline V CDR1 and CDR2: LGHNA, YNFKEQ. CDR3 sequence: CASSHQTGDGYTF.

The genes are TRBV20-1 and TRBJ2-7; TCRdb's D gene call, TRBD2, goes unchecked for lack of DNA. CDR1 DFQATT and CDR2 SNEGSKA come from the germline V gene (reference sequence). The CDR3 runs to 12 residues. The chain's CDR3 is CSASMDFSEQYF.

The chain employs TRBV19 and TRBJ2-4; TCRdb calls TRBD1, which cannot be checked without DNA. Germline CDR1 and CDR2: LNHDA and SQIVND (reference sequence). The CDR3 extends over 16 amino acids. The CDR3 spells CASSTRERGHKNIQYF.

The CDR3: CASSWEANTGELFF. The rearrangement joins TRBV11-2 to TRBJ2-2; the TCRdb call, TRBD2, lacks DNA for checking. Germline loops: CDR1 SGHAT, CDR2 FQNNGV. The CDR3 is 14 amino acids.

The chain has TRBV4-1 and TRBJ1-2; no DNA is available, so the TRBD1 call from TCRdb remains unchecked. CDR1 is MGHRA, CDR2 YSYEKL, per germline. This CDR3 comprises 13 residues. CDR3 protein: CASSLQGAAGYTF.

J is TRBJ1-1 and V is TRBV18; the D call from TCRdb, TRBD1, cannot be confirmed without DNA. CDR1 is KGHSH, CDR2 LQKENI, per germline. The CDR3 spans 12 residues. CDR3 residues: CASSPGEIEAFF.

The chain carries TRBV30 and TRBJ2-7; TCRdb proposes TRBD1, but this gene call is untestable without DNA. The CDR3 has 12 amino acids. The germline CDR1 and CDR2 sequences are GTSNPN and SVGIG (reference sequence). CDR3 amino acids: CAWSVRGEEQYF. Full variable domain (rest looked up from reference TRBV30 and TRBJ2-7): SQTIHQWPATLVQPVGSPLSLECTVEGTSNPNLYWYRQAAGRGLQLLFYSVGIGQISSEVPQNLSASRPQDRQFILSSKKLLLSDSGFYLCAWSVRGEEQYFGPGTRLTVT.

This chain uses TRBV5-6 with TRBJ2-4; TCRdb picks TRBD1, but there is no DNA to check that call. Germline V CDR1 and CDR2: SGHDT, YYEEEE. The CDR3 contains 15 residues. CDR3 amino acids: CASSLVDRAKNIQYF.

Its frequency marks this clonotype as medium-sized. The chain joins TRBV2 to TRBJ2-3. The CDR3 is made up of 14 amino acids. CDR1 and CDR2 from the germline V gene are SNHLY and FYNNEI. The CDR3: CASSEGRGRDTQYF.

This clonotype registers medium-sized (0.01 to 0.1%) by frequency. This chain connects TRBV12-3 or TRBV12-4 to TRBJ2-7; lacking DNA, the TRBD1 call made by TCRdb goes unchecked. The CDR3 is 12 amino acids. The CDR3 here is CASSWDSYEQYF.

The rearrangement links TRBV5-1 to TRBJ2-7. CDR3 length: 13 residues. Germline V gene sequence: CDR1 SGHRS, CDR2 YFSETQ. CDR3 residues: CASSFGSSYEQYF.

The genes are TRBV2 and TRBJ2-7; TCRdb calls TRBD2, which cannot be checked without DNA. The CDR3 has 16 residues. Germline V gene sequence: CDR1 SNHLY, CDR2 FYNNEI. CDR3 amino acids: CASNPREGGGAYEQYF. The full variable domain, in which reference TRBV2 and TRBJ2-7 provide the parts outside the CDR3, is EPEVTQTPSHQVTQMGQEVILRCVPISNHLYFYWYRQILGQKVEFLVSFYNNEISEKSEIFDDQFSVERPDGSNFTLKIRSTKLEDSAMYFCASNPREGGGAYEQYFGPGTRLTVT.